Shown below are 18 T cell receptor beta chains from a single sample sequenced in a study of blood T cell repertoires in COVID-19. Clones were sequenced by immunoSEQ multiplex PCR, and TCRdb holds only the in-frame ones, with some missing. Seen here are around 16,000 clones, around 90% observed once, and the top ten hold less than 25%. The sample consisted of peripheral blood. The receptor set was obtained from a man between 60 and 75 years old with acute or convalescent COVID-19.

CDR3 protein: CASSSTGGYGYTF. The CDR3 DNA follows: TGTGCCAGCAGCTCGACAGGGGGGTATGGCTACACCTTC. V usage is TRBV7-2 and J usage is TRBJ1-2, with 9 bases identical to TRBD1. This CDR3 is built from 13 residues. The germline gives CDR1 SGHTA, CDR2 FQGNSA. Trimming cost V 4 bases and J 5 bases; bases outside gene matches: 2.

This clone showed up just once. The chain combines TRBV19 with TRBJ1-3; D perhaps matches TRBD1 (5 bases). Germline CDR1 reads LNHDA; CDR2 reads SQIVND (reference sequence). The V gene lost 7 bases and the J gene lost 0 bases, with 13 bases spanning the gap. This CDR3 contains 15 residues. The CDR3 DNA reads as TGTGCCAGTAATTTGGACAAAAGCTCTGGAAACACCATATATTTT. Its translation: CASNLDKSSGNTIYF. The whole variable domain, filled in from reference TRBV19 and TRBJ1-3, reads DGGITQSPKYLFRKEGQNVTLSCEQNLNHDAMYWYRQDPGQGLRLIYYSQIVNDFQKGDIAEGYSVSREKKESFPLTVTSAQKNPTAFYLCASNLDKSSGNTIYFGEGSWLTVV.

This rearrangement joins TRBV9 to TRBJ2-1; 11 nucleotides align to TRBD1. Germline V lookup: CDR1 SGDLS, CDR2 YYNGEE. Losses at the gene ends were 3 bases for V and 3 bases for J; bases not matched to a gene: 2. The CDR3 runs 15 residues. This CDR3 is CASSAGTGGYNEQFF. For the CDR3, the DNA is TGTGCCAGCAGCGCGGGGACAGGGGGCTACAATGAGCAGTTCTTC.

V gene TRBV25-1 combines with J gene TRBJ1-3, with D uncertain. The CDR3 covers 14 residues. V dropped 1 base and J dropped 2 bases, with 6 bases sitting between them. CDR1 is MGHDK and CDR2 is SYGVNS in the germline V gene. The CDR3 nucleotides read TGTGCCAGCAGTGAATGGGCAGCTGGAAACACCATATATTTT. Translating it yields CASSEWAAGNTIYF.

This chain uses TRBV28 with TRBJ2-7, with 7 bases identical to TRBD1. This CDR3 contains 14 residues. Per the germline V gene, CDR1 is MDHEN and CDR2 is SYDVKM. The V and J ends lost 2 bases and 3 bases, in that order; junction bases with no gene match: 4. The CDR3 coding sequence is TGTGCCAGCAGTTTAAATTACAGGGGCTACGAGCAGTACTTC. This sequence encodes CASSLNYRGYEQYF.

The V gene is TRBV28, the J gene TRBJ2-7; D unresolved. CDR1 and CDR2 from the germline V gene are MDHEN and SYDVKM. This CDR3 contains 12 residues. The germline V and J ends were trimmed by 2 bases and 5 bases, with 7 bases remaining between them. CDR3 in DNA: TGTGCCAGCAGTTTACAGGATCACGAGCAGTACTTC. Protein: CASSLQDHEQYF.

The chain is built from TRBV3-1 (or the pseudogene TRBV3-2) and TRBJ1-5; no reliable D call. The V gene's germline CDR1 is LGHDT and CDR2 YNNKEL (reference sequence). The CDR3 extends over 16 amino acids. Deletions cut 1 base from V and 1 base from J, with 11 bases between. CDR3 sequence (DNA): TGTGCCAGCAGCCAAGGAGCAAAACCAAGCAATCAGCCCCAGCATTTT. This translates into CASSQGAKPSNQPQHF.

The chain uses TRBV5-5 and TRBJ2-7, with TRBD1 as a possible D gene (6 bases). Between the trimmed V and J ends, which lost 4 bases and 5 bases, there was a span of 16 bases. The CDR3 consists of 14 residues. Germline values: CDR1 SGHKS, CDR2 YYEKEE (reference sequence). Written as DNA, the CDR3 is TGTGCCAGCAGCGACCGGGACATGGGGAACGAGCAGTACTTC. It yields the protein CASSDRDMGNEQYF.

The CDR3 loop is CASSRHRGLDNEQFF. As DNA, the CDR3 is TGCGCCAGCAGCCGACACAGGGGCCTGGACAATGAGCAGTTCTTC. The rearrangement joins TRBV4-1 to TRBJ2-1; 7 nucleotides line up with TRBD1. This CDR3 comprises 15 residues. Germline assignment: CDR1 MGHRA and CDR2 YSYEKL. With V trimmed by 4 bases and J by 5 bases, 8 bases remained unmatched.

The J gene is TRBJ2-7, the V gene TRBV3-1 (or the pseudogene TRBV3-2); 7 bases map to TRBD1. This CDR3 region has 14 residues. Trimming took 4 bases from V and 2 from J; bases not matched to a gene: 5. Germline-derived CDR1 and CDR2 are LGHDT and YNNKEL (reference sequence). The CDR3 coding sequence is TGTGCCAGCAGCCTCCTGACAGGGACCTACGAGCAGTACTTC. It codes for CASSLLTGTYEQYF.

V usage is TRBV30 and J usage is TRBJ2-3, with 9 nucleotides matching TRBD2. The CDR3 has 14 amino acids. Losses at the gene ends were 7 bases for V and 1 base for J; bases not matched to a gene: 6. Germline CDR1 is GTSNPN and CDR2 is SVGIG (reference sequence). CDR3 in amino acids: CASSRGGGTDTQYF. CDR3 DNA: TGTGCCTCCTCGCGGGGGGGTGGCACAGATACGCAGTATTTT. The full variable domain, its missing parts supplied by reference TRBV30 and TRBJ2-3, is SQTIHQWPATLVQPVGSPLSLECTVEGTSNPNLYWYRQAAGRGLQLLFYSVGIGQISSEVPQNLSASRPQDRQFILSSKKLLLSDSGFYLCASSRGGGTDTQYFGPGTRLTVL.

The gene calls are TRBV5-1 and TRBJ2-2; D is ambiguous. This CDR3 comprises 14 residues. Trimming left V 4 bases short and J 0 bases short, with 7 bases between. The germline gives CDR1 SGHRS, CDR2 YFSETQ. This CDR3 is CASSPVPNTGELFF. In nucleotides, the CDR3 is TGCGCCAGCAGCCCCGTTCCGAACACCGGGGAGCTGTTTTTT. Complete variable domain (other parts from reference TRBV5-1 and TRBJ2-2): KAGVTQTPRYLIKTRGQQVTLSCSPISGHRSVSWYQQTPGQGLQFLFEYFSETQRNKGNFPGRFSGRQFSNSRSEMNVSTLELGDSALYLCASSPVPNTGELFFGEGSRLTVL.

This clone is medium-sized (0.01 to 0.1%) within its sample. This chain joins TRBV28 and TRBJ1-1, with D possibly being TRBD1 (6 bases). In germline, CDR1 is MDHEN, CDR2 SYDVKM. The CDR3 has 15 amino acids. Trimming removed 5 bases from V and 4 bases from J, with 17 bases in between. The CDR3 loop is CASSLRETGRTEAFF. CDR3 bases: TGTGCCAGCAGTCTCAGGGAGACAGGACGCACTGAAGCTTTCTTT.

V is TRBV7-3 and J is TRBJ1-1, with 10 nucleotides matching TRBD1. V gave up 8 bases and J gave up 4 bases; unmatched junction bases: 7. Germline CDR1 SGHTA, CDR2 FQGTGA. This CDR3 comprises 14 residues. CDR3 in amino acids: CASQTGTGATEAFF. In nucleotides, the CDR3 is TGTGCCAGCCAAACCGGGACAGGGGCCACTGAAGCTTTCTTT.

This chain uses TRBV12-3 or TRBV12-4 with TRBJ1-1; no reliable D call. The V gene lost 1 base and the J gene lost 8 bases, with 5 bases spanning the gap. This CDR3 is 11 amino acids long. DNA for the CDR3: TGTGCCAGCAGTTTAGGGCAGGAAGCTTTCTTT. It encodes CASSLGQEAFF.

This clone was recorded a few times. This chain uses TRBV27 with TRBJ1-5, with 7 bases that match TRBD1. The CDR3 spans 16 residues. The J segment lost 6 bases and the V segment lost 5 bases, leaving 13 bases of the junction unmatched. The germline CDR1 and CDR2 sequences are MNHEY and SMNVEV (reference sequence). The CDR3 DNA is TGTGCCAGCAGTCCCACTGAAGGGGGCTCGGGTCAGCCCCAGCATTTT. This translates into CASSPTEGGSGQPQHF.

This clone turned up a few times. The V and J genes are TRBV18 and TRBJ2-7, with 9 bases that match TRBD1. Germline loops: CDR1 KGHSH, CDR2 LQKENI. V shed 2 bases and J 5 bases; nucleotides not matched to a gene: 10. This CDR3 has 16 residues. Here the CDR3 DNA reads TGTGCCAGCTCACCATTCGGCACAGGGGGCGGCGACGAGCAGTACTTC. Its translation: CASSPFGTGGGDEQYF. The full variable domain, in which reference TRBV18 and TRBJ2-7 provide the parts outside the CDR3, is NAGVMQNPRHLVRRRGQEARLRCSPMKGHSHVYWYRQLPEEGLKFMVYLQKENIIDESGMPKERFSAEFPKEGPSILRIQQVVRGDSAAYFCASSPFGTGGGDEQYFGPGTRLTVT.

The chain combines TRBV4-1 with TRBJ1-4; D may be TRBD1 (5 bases). Trimming cost V 4 bases and J 6 bases, with 15 bases left between them. The CDR3 sequence is 15 residues long. Germline V gives CDR1 MGHRA, CDR2 YSYEKL. CDR3 nucleotide sequence: TGCGCCAGCAGCCCCCATGGGGCAGGGCATGAAAAACTGTTTTTT. Translated, it gives CASSPHGAGHEKLFF.